The 5 T cell receptor beta chains listed next were all sequenced from one sample in a study of technical replicates of blood from a handful of donors. Repertoires were generated with immunoSEQ multiplex PCR, while TCRdb's copy carries only in-frame clones and drops some. The sample shows about 79,000 clones, 91% of them seen only once. The sample consisted of T cells isolated from PBMCs. The receptors shown here come from a human donor in good health. Some clones in this sample may be carry-over from other donors' samples.

CDR3 region: CASSLGVDRAPYGYTF. CDR3 nucleotides: TGTGCCAGCAGCTTAGGAGTCGACAGGGCGCCTTATGGCTACACCTTC. This rearrangement joins TRBV7-2 to TRBJ1-2; 7 bases fit TRBD1. CDR3 length: 16 residues. The germline CDR1 and CDR2 sequences are SGHTA and FQGNSA. The V and J ends lost 1 base and 5 bases, in that order; junction bases with no gene match: 10.

CDR3 DNA: TGCGCCAGCAGTCAATGGCGGACAGGGAGCAATCAGCCCCAGCATTTT. Translating gives CASSQWRTGSNQPQHF. The chain carries TRBV23-1 and TRBJ1-5; the match to TRBD1 covers 8 bases. TRBV23-1 is an ORF, and what it does is uncertain. V was pared by 1 base and J by 1 base, with 3 bases of the junction left unmatched. The CDR3 runs to 16 residues.

The count of this clone is one. The chain has TRBV19 and TRBJ2-7; 9 bases align to TRBD1. The CDR3 has 13 amino acids. The trim removed 5 bases at V and 7 bases at J, leaving 6 bases unmatched. The germline gives CDR1 LNHDA, CDR2 SQIVND (reference sequence). The CDR3 DNA sequence: TGTGCCAGTAGTCTAGGGACAGGGAGTGAGCAGTACTTC. Translating gives CASSLGTGSEQYF.

The chain links TRBV20-1 to TRBJ2-5; D call uncertain. Germline CDR1 and CDR2: DFQATT and SNEGSKA (reference sequence). This CDR3 has 11 amino acids. The germline V and J ends were trimmed by 3 bases and 1 base, with 3 bases remaining between them. The CDR3 sequence is CSASRQETQYF. CDR3 nucleotides: TGCAGTGCTAGTCGCCAAGAGACCCAGTACTTC.

The chain joins TRBV4-3 to TRBJ2-4; weak D call: TRBD2 (6 bases). Germline CDR1 reads LGHNA; CDR2 reads YSLEER. This CDR3 comprises 16 residues. V was pared by 0 bases and J by 8 bases, with 17 bases between. The CDR3 coding sequence is TGCGCCAGCAGCCAAGACCTTGTGGGAGGCCGGGACATTCAGTACTTC. This encodes CASSQDLVGGRDIQYF.